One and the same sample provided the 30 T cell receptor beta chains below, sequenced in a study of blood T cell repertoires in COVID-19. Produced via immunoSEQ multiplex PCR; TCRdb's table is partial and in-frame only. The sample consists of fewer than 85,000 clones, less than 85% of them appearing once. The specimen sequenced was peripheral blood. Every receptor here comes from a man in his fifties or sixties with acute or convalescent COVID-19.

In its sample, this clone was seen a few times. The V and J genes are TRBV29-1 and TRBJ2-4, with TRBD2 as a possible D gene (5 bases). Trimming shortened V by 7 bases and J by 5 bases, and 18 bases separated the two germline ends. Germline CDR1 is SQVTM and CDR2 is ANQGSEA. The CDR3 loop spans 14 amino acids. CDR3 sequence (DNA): TGCAGCGGTAAAAGAGGGTCTGGAGAAAACATTCAGTACTTC. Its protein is CSGKRGSGENIQYF.

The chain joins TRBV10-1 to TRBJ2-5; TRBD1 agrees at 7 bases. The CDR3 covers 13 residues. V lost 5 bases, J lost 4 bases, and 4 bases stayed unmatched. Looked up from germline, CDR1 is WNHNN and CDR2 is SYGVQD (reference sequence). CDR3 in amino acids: CASSPRTGETQYF. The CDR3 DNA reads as TGCGCCAGCAGTCCCAGGACAGGAGAGACCCAGTACTTC.

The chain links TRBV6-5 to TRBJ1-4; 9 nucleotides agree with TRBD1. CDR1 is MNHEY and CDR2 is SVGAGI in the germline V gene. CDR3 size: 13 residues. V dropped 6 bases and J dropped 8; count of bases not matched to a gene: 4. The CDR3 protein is CASRGTGTEKLFF. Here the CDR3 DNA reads TGTGCCAGCAGAGGGACAGGGACCGAAAAACTGTTTTTT.

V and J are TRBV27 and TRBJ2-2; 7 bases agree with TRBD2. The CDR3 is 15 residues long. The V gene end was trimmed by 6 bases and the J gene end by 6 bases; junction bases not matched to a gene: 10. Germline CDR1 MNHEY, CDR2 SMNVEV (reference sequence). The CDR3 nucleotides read TGTGCCAGCAGACGGGACTATGGAGGTTCCGGGGAGCTGTTTTTT. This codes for CASRRDYGGSGELFF.

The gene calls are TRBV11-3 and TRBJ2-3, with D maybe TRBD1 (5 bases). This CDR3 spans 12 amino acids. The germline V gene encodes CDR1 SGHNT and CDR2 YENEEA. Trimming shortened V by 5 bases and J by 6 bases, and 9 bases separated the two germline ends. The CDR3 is CASSAAGDTQYF. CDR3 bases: TGTGCCAGCAGCGCCGCAGGGGATACGCAGTATTTT.

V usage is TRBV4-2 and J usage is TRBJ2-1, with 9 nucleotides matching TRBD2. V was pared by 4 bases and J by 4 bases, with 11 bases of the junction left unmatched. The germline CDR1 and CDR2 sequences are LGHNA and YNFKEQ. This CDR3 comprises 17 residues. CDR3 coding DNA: TGTGCCAGCAGCCCGTTAACCGGCGGGGGGGATTACAATGAGCAGTTCTTC. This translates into CASSPLTGGGDYNEQFF.

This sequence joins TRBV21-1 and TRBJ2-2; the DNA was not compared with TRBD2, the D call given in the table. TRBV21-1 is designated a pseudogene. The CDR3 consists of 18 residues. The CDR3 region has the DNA TGTGCCAGCAGCAAAGAGGATGGGGAGGGGTCGGGCACCGGGGAGCTGTTTTTT. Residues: CASSKEDGEGSGTGELFF.

CDR3 residues: CASGPQGYEQYF. The CDR3 DNA reads as TGTGCCAGCGGACCACAGGGGTACGAGCAGTACTTC. This chain links TRBV27 with TRBJ2-7, with 7 positions matching TRBD1. The V and J ends lost 8 bases and 4 bases, in that order; junction bases with no gene match: 5. The CDR3 has 12 amino acids. Germline V lookup: CDR1 MNHEY, CDR2 SMNVEV (reference sequence).

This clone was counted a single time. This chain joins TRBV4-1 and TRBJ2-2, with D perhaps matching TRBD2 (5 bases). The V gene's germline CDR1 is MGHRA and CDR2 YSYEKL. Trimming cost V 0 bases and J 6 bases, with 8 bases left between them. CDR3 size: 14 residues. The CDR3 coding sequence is TGCGCCAGCAGCCAAGATTTGGGAGCCGGGGAGCTGTTTTTT. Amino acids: CASSQDLGAGELFF.

CDR3 in amino acids: CATSDNFEGELFF. For the CDR3, the DNA is TGTGCCACCAGTGATAACTTTGAGGGGGAGCTGTTTTTT. The chain is built from TRBV24-1 and TRBJ2-2; D gene uncertain. CDR3 length: 13 amino acids. The V gene's germline CDR1 is KGHDR and CDR2 SFDVKD. V was clipped by 3 bases and J by 8 bases, with 9 bases between them.

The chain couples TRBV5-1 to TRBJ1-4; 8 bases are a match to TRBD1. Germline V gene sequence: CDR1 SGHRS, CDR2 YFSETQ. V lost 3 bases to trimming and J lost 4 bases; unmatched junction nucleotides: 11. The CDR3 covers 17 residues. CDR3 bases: TGCGCCAGCAGCTGGGGCCCTCAGGGGGCTGGTAATGAAAAACTGTTTTTT. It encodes CASSWGPQGAGNEKLFF. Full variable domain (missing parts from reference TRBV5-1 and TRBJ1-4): KAGVTQTPRYLIKTRGQQVTLSCSPISGHRSVSWYQQTPGQGLQFLFEYFSETQRNKGNFPGRFSGRQFSNSRSEMNVSTLELGDSALYLCASSWGPQGAGNEKLFFGSGTQLSVL.

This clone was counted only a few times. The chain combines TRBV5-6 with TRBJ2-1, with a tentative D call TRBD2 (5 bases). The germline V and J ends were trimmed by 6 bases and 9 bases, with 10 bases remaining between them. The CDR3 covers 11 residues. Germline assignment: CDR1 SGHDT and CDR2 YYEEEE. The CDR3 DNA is TGTGCCAGCACCCTCGAGGGTGAGCAGTTCTTC. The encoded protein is CASTLEGEQFF.

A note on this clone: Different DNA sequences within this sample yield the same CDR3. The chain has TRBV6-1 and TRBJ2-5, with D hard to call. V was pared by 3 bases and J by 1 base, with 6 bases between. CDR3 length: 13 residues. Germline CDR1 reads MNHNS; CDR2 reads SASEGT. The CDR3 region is CASSERSQETQYF. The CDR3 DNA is TGTGCCAGCAGTGAGCGTTCCCAAGAGACCCAGTACTTC.

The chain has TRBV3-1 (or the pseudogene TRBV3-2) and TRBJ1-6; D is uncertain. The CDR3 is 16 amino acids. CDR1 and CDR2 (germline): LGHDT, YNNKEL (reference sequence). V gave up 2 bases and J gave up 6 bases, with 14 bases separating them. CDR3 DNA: TGTGCCAGCAGCCAATCGTCCGGACGGGGTAATTCACCCCTCCACTTT. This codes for CASSQSSGRGNSPLHF.

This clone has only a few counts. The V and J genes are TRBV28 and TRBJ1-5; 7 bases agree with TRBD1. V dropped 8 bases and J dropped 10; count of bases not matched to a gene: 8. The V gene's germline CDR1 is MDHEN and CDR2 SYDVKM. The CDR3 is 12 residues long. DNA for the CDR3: TGTGCCAGCGGACAGGAGTTTTCTCCCCAGCATTTT. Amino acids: CASGQEFSPQHF.

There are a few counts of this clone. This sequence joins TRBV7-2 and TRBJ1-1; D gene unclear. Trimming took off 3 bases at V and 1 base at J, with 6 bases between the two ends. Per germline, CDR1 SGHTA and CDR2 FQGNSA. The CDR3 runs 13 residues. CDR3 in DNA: TGTGCCAGCAGCTTTACACGGAACACTGAAGCTTTCTTT. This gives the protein CASSFTRNTEAFF.

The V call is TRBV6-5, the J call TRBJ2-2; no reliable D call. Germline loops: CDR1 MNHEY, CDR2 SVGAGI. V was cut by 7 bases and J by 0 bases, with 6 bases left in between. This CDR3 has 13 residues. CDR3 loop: CASTSANTGELFF. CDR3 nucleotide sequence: TGTGCCAGCACGTCTGCGAACACCGGGGAGCTGTTTTTT.

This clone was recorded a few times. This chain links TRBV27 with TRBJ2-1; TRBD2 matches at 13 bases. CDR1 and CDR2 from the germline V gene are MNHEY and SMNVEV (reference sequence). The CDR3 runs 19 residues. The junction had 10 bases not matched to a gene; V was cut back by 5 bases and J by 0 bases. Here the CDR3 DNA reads TGTGCCAGCAGTCATCAGCCGGGACTAGCGGGGAGCTCCTACAATGAGCAGTTCTTC. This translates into CASSHQPGLAGSSYNEQFF.

CDR3 sequence: CASSMTSGGNNEQFF. In DNA form, the CDR3 reads TGTGCCAGCAGTATGACTAGCGGGGGTAACAATGAGCAGTTCTTC. The rearrangement uses TRBV28 and TRBJ2-1, with 12 bases that match TRBD2. The CDR3 runs 15 residues. Germline V gene lookup returns CDR1 MDHEN and CDR2 SYDVKM. V lost 5 bases to trimming and J lost 5 bases; unmatched junction nucleotides: 4.

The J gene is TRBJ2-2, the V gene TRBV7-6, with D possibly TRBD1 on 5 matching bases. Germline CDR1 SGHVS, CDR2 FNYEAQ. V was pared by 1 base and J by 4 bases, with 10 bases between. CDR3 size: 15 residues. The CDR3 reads CASSLGQGITGELFF. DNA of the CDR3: TGTGCCAGCAGCTTAGGGCAGGGTATCACCGGGGAGCTGTTTTTT.

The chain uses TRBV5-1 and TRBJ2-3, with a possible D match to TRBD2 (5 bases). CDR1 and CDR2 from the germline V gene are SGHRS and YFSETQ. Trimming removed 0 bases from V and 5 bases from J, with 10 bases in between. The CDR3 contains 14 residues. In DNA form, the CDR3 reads TGCGCCAGCAGCTTGGGGGAGCCCAAAGATACGCAGTATTTT. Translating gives CASSLGEPKDTQYF.

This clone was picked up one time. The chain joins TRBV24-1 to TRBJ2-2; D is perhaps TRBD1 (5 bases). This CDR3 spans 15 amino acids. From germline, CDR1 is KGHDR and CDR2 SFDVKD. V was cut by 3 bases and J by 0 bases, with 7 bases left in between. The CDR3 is CATSDRQPNTGELFF. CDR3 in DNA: TGTGCCACCAGTGATCGACAGCCGAACACCGGGGAGCTGTTTTTT.

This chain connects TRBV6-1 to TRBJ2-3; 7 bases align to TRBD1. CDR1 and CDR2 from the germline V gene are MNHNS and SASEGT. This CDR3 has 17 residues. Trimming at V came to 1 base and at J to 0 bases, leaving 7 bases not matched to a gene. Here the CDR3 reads CASSEGWAGGSTDTQYF. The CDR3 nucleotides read TGTGCCAGCAGTGAAGGATGGGCAGGGGGAAGCACAGATACGCAGTATTTT.

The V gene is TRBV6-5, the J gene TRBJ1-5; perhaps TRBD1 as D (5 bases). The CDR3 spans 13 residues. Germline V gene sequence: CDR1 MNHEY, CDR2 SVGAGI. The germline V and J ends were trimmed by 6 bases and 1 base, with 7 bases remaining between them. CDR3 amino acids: CASSSGSNQPQHF. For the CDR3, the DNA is TGTGCCAGCAGCTCAGGGAGCAATCAGCCCCAGCATTTT.

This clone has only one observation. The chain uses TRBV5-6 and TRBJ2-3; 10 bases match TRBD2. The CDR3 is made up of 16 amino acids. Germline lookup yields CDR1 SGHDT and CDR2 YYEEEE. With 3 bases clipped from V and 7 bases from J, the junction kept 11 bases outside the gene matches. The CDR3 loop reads CASSSQGRLAGYTQYF. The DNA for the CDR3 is TGTGCCAGCAGCTCGCAGGGGAGACTAGCGGGTTATACGCAGTATTTT.

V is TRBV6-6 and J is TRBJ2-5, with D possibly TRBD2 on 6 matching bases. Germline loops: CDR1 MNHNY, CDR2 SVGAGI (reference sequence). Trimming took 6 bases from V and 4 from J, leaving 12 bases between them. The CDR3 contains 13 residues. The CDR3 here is CASSVVEGETQYF. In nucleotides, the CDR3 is TGTGCCAGCAGCGTGGTGGAGGGAGAGACCCAGTACTTC.

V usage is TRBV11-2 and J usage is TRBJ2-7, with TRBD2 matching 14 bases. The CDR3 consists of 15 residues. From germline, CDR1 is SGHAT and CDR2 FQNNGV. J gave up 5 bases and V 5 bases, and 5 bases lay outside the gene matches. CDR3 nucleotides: TGTGCCAGCAGCCCGCCGGGACTAGCGGGAGACGAGCAGTACTTC. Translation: CASSPPGLAGDEQYF.

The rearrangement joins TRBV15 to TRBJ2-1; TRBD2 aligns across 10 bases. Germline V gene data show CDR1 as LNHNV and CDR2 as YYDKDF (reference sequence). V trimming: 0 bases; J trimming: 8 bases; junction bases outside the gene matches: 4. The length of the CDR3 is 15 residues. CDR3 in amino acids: CATSRDVAGGHEQFF. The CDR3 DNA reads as TGTGCCACCAGCAGAGATGTAGCGGGGGGTCATGAGCAGTTCTTC.

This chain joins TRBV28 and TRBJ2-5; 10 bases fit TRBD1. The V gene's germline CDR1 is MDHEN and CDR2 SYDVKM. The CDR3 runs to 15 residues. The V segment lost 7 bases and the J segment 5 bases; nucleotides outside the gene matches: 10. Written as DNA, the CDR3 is TGTGCCAGCATGCCAGGGACAGGGGATTGGGAGACCCAGTACTTC. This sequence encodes CASMPGTGDWETQYF. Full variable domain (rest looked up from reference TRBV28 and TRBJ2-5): DVKVTQSSRYLVKRTGEKVFLECVQDMDHENMFWYRQDPGLGLRLIYFSYDVKMKEKGDIPEGYSVSREKKERFSLILESASTNQTSMYLCASMPGTGDWETQYFGPGTRLLVL.

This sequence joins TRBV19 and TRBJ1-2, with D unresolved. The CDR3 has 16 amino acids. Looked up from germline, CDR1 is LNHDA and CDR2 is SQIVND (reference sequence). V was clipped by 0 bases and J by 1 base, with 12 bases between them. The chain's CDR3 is CASSIDRGMSNYGYTF. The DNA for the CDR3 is TGTGCCAGTAGTATAGATCGGGGAATGAGTAACTATGGCTACACCTTC. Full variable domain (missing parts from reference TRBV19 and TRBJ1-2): DGGITQSPKYLFRKEGQNVTLSCEQNLNHDAMYWYRQDPGQGLRLIYYSQIVNDFQKGDIAEGYSVSREKKESFPLTVTSAQKNPTAFYLCASSIDRGMSNYGYTFGSGTRLTVV.